The 6 T cell receptor beta chains below come from one sample, sequenced in a study of blood T cell repertoires in COVID-19. Libraries were prepared by immunoSEQ multiplex PCR; TCRdb keeps only in-frame clonotypes and omits some of them. Of roughly 330,000 clones in the sample, 80% to 90% were seen once. The sample comprised PBMCs or T cells enriched from blood (not recorded which). Every receptor here comes from a young man who had recovered from COVID-19.

This chain connects TRBV28 to TRBJ2-3, with D unclear. The length of the CDR3 is 13 residues. V was cut by 2 bases and J by 9 bases, with 12 bases left in between. Germline V CDR1 and CDR2: MDHEN, SYDVKM. This CDR3 reads CASSLIGGRTQYF. The CDR3, as DNA: TGTGCCAGCAGTTTAATAGGCGGCAGAACGCAGTATTTT.

The chain links TRBV19 to TRBJ2-5, with a weak D call TRBD1 (7 bases). V gave up 3 bases and J gave up 5 bases, with 19 bases separating them. Germline CDR1 LNHDA, CDR2 SQIVND (reference sequence). The CDR3 spans 16 residues. The CDR3 reads CASSILEGAPRETQYF. Written as DNA, the CDR3 is TGTGCCAGTAGTATCTTGGAGGGGGCGCCGCGGGAGACCCAGTACTTC. The full variable domain, with the rest looked up from reference TRBV19 and TRBJ2-5, is DGGITQSPKYLFRKEGQNVTLSCEQNLNHDAMYWYRQDPGQGLRLIYYSQIVNDFQKGDIAEGYSVSREKKESFPLTVTSAQKNPTAFYLCASSILEGAPRETQYFGPGTRLLVL.

This clone was detected only once. The rearrangement links TRBV12-3 or TRBV12-4 to TRBJ1-1; D is unresolved. This CDR3 region has 13 residues. Trimming took 6 bases from V and 0 from J, leaving 8 bases between them. Written as DNA, the CDR3 is TGTGCCAGCAGGCTCGCGGTGAACACTGAAGCTTTCTTT. The encoded protein is CASRLAVNTEAFF.

The chain carries TRBV29-1 and TRBJ1-3; D is unclear. V lost 3 bases and J lost 3, with 9 bases in between. This CDR3 contains 13 residues. Germline V gene lookup returns CDR1 SQVTM and CDR2 ANQGSEA. The CDR3 nucleotides read TGCAGCGTTGACGTGTCGGGTGGAAACACCATATATTTT. Protein: CSVDVSGGNTIYF.

The chain has TRBV13 and TRBJ1-1, with 8 positions matching TRBD1. The V gene end was trimmed by 4 bases and the J gene end by 8 bases; junction bases not matched to a gene: 15. The CDR3 totals 16 residues. Germline V gives CDR1 PRHDT, CDR2 FYEKMQ (reference sequence). The CDR3 is CASSSPDRVFTFEAFF. CDR3 DNA: TGTGCCAGCAGCTCCCCGGACAGGGTCTTCACCTTCGAAGCTTTCTTT.

This chain connects TRBV14 to TRBJ1-2, with D uncertain. Germline V gene data show CDR1 as SGHDN and CDR2 as FVKESK. V lost 2 bases and J 10 bases, leaving 8 bases between the germline ends. CDR3 size: 11 residues. CDR3 bases: TGTGCCAGCAGCCAATTCCTAGACTACACCTTC. This codes for CASSQFLDYTF.